These 23 T cell receptor beta chains originate from one sample sequenced in a study of PD-L1 blockade in urothelial cancer. This sample's time point: pretreatment peripheral blood. Only in-frame clones appear in the TCRdb table, and some are missing; sequencing was by immunoSEQ multiplex PCR. The sample has 70,000 to 75,000 clones; approximately 87% are singletons. The sample was PBMCs, taken around atezolizumab (anti-PD-L1) treatment. These receptors were collected from a man between 65 and 80 years old with urothelial cancer.

The genes are TRBV5-1 and TRBJ1-2, with D perhaps matching TRBD1 (5 bases). V lost 4 bases and J 1 base, leaving 23 bases between the germline ends. Germline lookup yields CDR1 SGHRS and CDR2 YFSETQ. The CDR3 extends over 18 amino acids. The CDR3 region is CASSPGGTKLANNYGYTF. The DNA of the CDR3 is TGCGCCAGCAGCCCGGGGGGGACCAAATTGGCAAATAACTATGGCTACACCTTC. Supplemented by reference TRBV5-1 and TRBJ1-2, the full variable domain reads KAGVTQTPRYLIKTRGQQVTLSCSPISGHRSVSWYQQTPGQGLQFLFEYFSETQRNKGNFPGRFSGRQFSNSRSEMNVSTLELGDSALYLCASSPGGTKLANNYGYTFGSGTRLTVV.

This sequence joins TRBV19 and TRBJ2-7, with a weak D call TRBD2 (6 bases). Germline V gene sequence: CDR1 LNHDA, CDR2 SQIVND (reference sequence). With 1 base removed from V and 5 bases from J, the gap between germline ends came to 9 bases. The CDR3 runs 13 residues. The CDR3 region has the DNA TGTGCCAGTAGTATAGCGGGAGCGGACGAGCAGTACTTC. It yields the protein CASSIAGADEQYF.

The chain links TRBV25-1 to TRBJ2-7, with 7 bases fitting TRBD2. J gave up 3 bases and V 6 bases, and 8 bases lay outside the gene matches. The CDR3 is 14 amino acids. CDR1 is MGHDK and CDR2 is SYGVNS in the germline V gene. The CDR3 DNA reads TGTGCCAGCAGCAACAGCGGGACCAACTACGAGCAGTACTTC. This encodes CASSNSGTNYEQYF.

The chain uses TRBV5-5 and TRBJ2-7; D perhaps matches TRBD1 (6 bases). Germline V gene data show CDR1 as SGHKS and CDR2 as YYEKEE (reference sequence). V was pared by 4 bases and J by 4 bases, with 9 bases between. The CDR3 runs to 12 residues. CDR3 bases: TGTGCCAGCAGCGCACAGGGTTACGAGCAGTACTTC. It translates to CASSAQGYEQYF.

This chain links TRBV19 with TRBJ1-5; D is perhaps TRBD1 (6 bases). V was pared by 1 base and J by 5 bases, with 18 bases between. The germline V gene has CDR1 LNHDA and CDR2 SQIVND (reference sequence). The CDR3 totals 17 residues. This CDR3 is CASSIASGGPRDQPQHF. CDR3 bases: TGTGCCAGTAGTATAGCGTCGGGGGGCCCAAGAGATCAGCCCCAGCATTTT.

This CDR3 is CASSLDGTEPTYLMNTEAFF. DNA of the CDR3: TGCGCCAGCAGCTTGGACGGGACAGAACCGACGTATTTAATGAACACTGAAGCTTTCTTT. V usage is TRBV5-1 and J usage is TRBJ1-1; TRBD1 aligns across 7 bases. Germline V gene lookup returns CDR1 SGHRS and CDR2 YFSETQ. The trim removed 0 bases at V and 0 bases at J, leaving 17 bases unmatched. The CDR3 consists of 20 residues.

The chain employs TRBV19 and TRBJ2-6, with TRBD2 identical over 15 bases. CDR1 LNHDA and CDR2 SQIVND come from the germline V gene (reference sequence). Trimming cost V 5 bases and J 1 base; bases outside gene matches: 3. The CDR3 is 18 amino acids. CDR3 DNA: TGTGCCAGTAGTTCGGGACTAGCGGGAGGTTCTGGGGCCAACGTCCTGACTTTC. Protein: CASSSGLAGGSGANVLTF.

This clone was counted between two and nine times. This chain links TRBV7-8 with TRBJ2-1; D gene ambiguous. The CDR3 extends over 16 amino acids. With 2 bases removed from V and 7 bases from J, the gap between germline ends came to 18 bases. Germline values: CDR1 SGHVS, CDR2 FQNEAQ. The CDR3 spells CASSLFRETYGNEQFF. The CDR3 nucleotides read TGTGCCAGCAGCTTATTTAGAGAGACGTACGGGAATGAGCAGTTCTTC.

The chain uses TRBV28 and TRBJ2-7; TRBD2 agrees at 12 bases. CDR1 and CDR2 from the germline V gene are MDHEN and SYDVKM. Trimming removed 4 bases from V and 3 bases from J; junction bases left unmatched: 4. The CDR3 covers 15 residues. CDR3 region: CASSSRLAGDYEQYF. CDR3 DNA: TGTGCCAGCAGTTCCCGACTAGCGGGGGACTACGAGCAGTACTTC.

The chain is built from TRBV11-2 and TRBJ1-2; 9 nucleotides align to TRBD1. CDR1 is SGHAT and CDR2 is FQNNGV in the germline V gene. The junction had 20 bases not matched to a gene; V was cut back by 1 base and J by 8 bases. This CDR3 has 19 residues. CDR3 loop: CASSLGTLRQGDSTGGYTF. CDR3 DNA sequence: TGTGCCAGCAGCTTAGGGACTCTGAGACAGGGGGATTCTACTGGGGGCTACACCTTC.

This clone showed up just once. The chain recombines TRBV27 with TRBJ2-1; 13 bases line up with TRBD2. The CDR3 sequence is 17 residues long. Germline values: CDR1 MNHEY, CDR2 SMNVEV (reference sequence). The J segment lost 7 bases and the V segment lost 5 bases, leaving 11 bases of the junction unmatched. DNA for the CDR3: TGTGCCAGCAGTCCCCAAATCCGGACTAGCGGGAGAAATGAGCAGTTCTTC. Translation: CASSPQIRTSGRNEQFF.

The chain recombines TRBV7-9 with TRBJ2-1; the match to TRBD1 covers 8 bases. CDR1 is SEHNR, CDR2 FQNEAQ, per germline (reference sequence). There are 14 residues in the CDR3. The junction had 5 bases not matched to a gene; V was cut back by 7 bases and J by 3 bases. In DNA, the CDR3 is TGTGCCAGCACGGGGACAGGCGACTACAATGAGCAGTTCTTC. It translates to CASTGTGDYNEQFF. Full variable domain (rest looked up from reference TRBV7-9 and TRBJ2-1): DTGVSQNPRHKITKRGQNVTFRCDPISEHNRLYWYRQTLGQGPEFLTYFQNEAQLEKSRLLSDRFSAERPKGSFSTLEIQRTEQGDSAMYLCASTGTGDYNEQFFGPGTRLTVL.

J is TRBJ1-2 and V is TRBV11-2, with 10 bases aligning to TRBD1. The CDR3 is 16 amino acids. Trimming took 5 bases from V and 3 from J; bases not matched to a gene: 9. Germline V lookup: CDR1 SGHAT, CDR2 FQNNGV. The CDR3 reads CASSQGPTGGDYGYTF. The CDR3 nucleotides are TGTGCCAGCAGCCAAGGCCCGACAGGGGGCGACTATGGCTACACCTTC.

This chain joins TRBV14 and TRBJ2-1; tentative D call: TRBD1 (5 bases). The CDR3 sequence is 14 residues long. Germline loops: CDR1 SGHDN, CDR2 FVKESK. V lost 0 bases and J 3 bases, leaving 6 bases between the germline ends. The CDR3 spells CASSQDDSYNEQFF. DNA of the CDR3: TGTGCCAGCAGCCAAGATGACAGCTACAATGAGCAGTTCTTC.

This chain links TRBV6-5 with TRBJ2-1, with 11 nucleotides matching TRBD2. The CDR3 is 15 amino acids. Germline CDR1 reads MNHEY; CDR2 reads SVGAGI. V lost 4 bases and J lost 7; bases outside the gene matches: 6. CDR3 DNA: TGTGCCAGCAGTTCCGGGACTAGCGGAAGAAATGAGCAGTTCTTC. This encodes CASSSGTSGRNEQFF.

CDR3 sequence reads: CASSLQGAGTEAFF. Written as DNA, the CDR3 is TGTGCCAGCAGCTTACAGGGGGCCGGGACTGAAGCTTTCTTT. The rearrangement joins TRBV6-1 to TRBJ1-1, with TRBD1 matching over 9 bases. V gave up 6 bases and J gave up 5 bases; unmatched junction bases: 7. There are 14 residues in the CDR3. Germline V lookup: CDR1 MNHNS, CDR2 SASEGT.

The CDR3 sequence is CASSGTGRDTEAFF. The CDR3 DNA sequence: TGTGCCAGCAGCGGTACAGGGAGGGACACTGAAGCTTTCTTT. This chain uses TRBV5-4 with TRBJ1-1, with TRBD1 as a possible D gene (6 bases). CDR1 and CDR2 from the germline V gene are SGHNT and YYREEE (reference sequence). The CDR3 sequence is 14 residues long. V lost 4 bases, J lost 3 bases, and 13 bases lay in between.

The gene calls are TRBV30 and TRBJ2-2; 11 bases are shared with TRBD2. The CDR3 has 16 amino acids. Germline loops: CDR1 GTSNPN, CDR2 SVGIG (reference sequence). After removal of 1 base from V and 2 bases from J, the junction contained 3 bases not matched to a gene. This CDR3 reads CAWSDGTSGNTGELFF. The CDR3 DNA reads as TGTGCCTGGAGTGACGGGACTAGCGGAAACACCGGGGAGCTGTTTTTT.

The chain couples TRBV10-2 to TRBJ1-2, with 7 bases matching TRBD1. V lost 6 bases, J lost 4 bases, and 2 bases stayed unmatched. Germline V gives CDR1 WSHSY, CDR2 SAAADI. The CDR3 is 12 amino acids. This chain's CDR3 is CASREGAYGYTF. Written as DNA, the CDR3 is TGCGCCAGCAGAGAGGGGGCCTATGGCTACACCTTC.

This chain connects TRBV6-1 to TRBJ1-4; the match to TRBD1 covers 9 bases. Germline V gene sequence: CDR1 MNHNS, CDR2 SASEGT. V gave up 8 bases and J gave up 4 bases; unmatched junction bases: 5. The length of the CDR3 is 14 residues. The CDR3 coding sequence is TGTGCCAGCTGCCTGGGACAGGGTAATGAAAAACTGTTTTTT. This codes for CASCLGQGNEKLFF.

This clone turned up a few times. The gene calls are TRBV5-4 and TRBJ2-7; possibly TRBD1 for D (5 bases). The germline V gene has CDR1 SGHNT and CDR2 YYREEE (reference sequence). The CDR3 extends over 14 amino acids. V lost 2 bases and J lost 3, with 12 bases in between. The CDR3 loop is CASSLSGRGYEQYF. CDR3 coding DNA: TGTGCCAGCAGCTTATCCGGTAGGGGCTACGAGCAGTACTTC.

The chain carries TRBV6-5 and TRBJ1-2; D not resolved. The CDR3 has 16 amino acids. The germline V and J ends were trimmed by 0 bases and 1 base, with 12 bases remaining between them. Germline values: CDR1 MNHEY, CDR2 SVGAGI. CDR3 sequence (DNA): TGTGCCAGCAGTTACTCGAATGGAGACTTTAACTATGGCTACACCTTC. Translation gives CASSYSNGDFNYGYTF.

The chain combines TRBV7-8 with TRBJ2-5; D call uncertain. Trimming removed 1 base from V and 5 bases from J, with 11 bases in between. The CDR3 consists of 14 residues. Germline V CDR1 and CDR2: SGHVS, FQNEAQ. This chain's CDR3 is CASSLVPTRETQYF. The DNA for the CDR3 is TGTGCCAGCAGCTTAGTCCCAACTCGGGAGACCCAGTACTTC.